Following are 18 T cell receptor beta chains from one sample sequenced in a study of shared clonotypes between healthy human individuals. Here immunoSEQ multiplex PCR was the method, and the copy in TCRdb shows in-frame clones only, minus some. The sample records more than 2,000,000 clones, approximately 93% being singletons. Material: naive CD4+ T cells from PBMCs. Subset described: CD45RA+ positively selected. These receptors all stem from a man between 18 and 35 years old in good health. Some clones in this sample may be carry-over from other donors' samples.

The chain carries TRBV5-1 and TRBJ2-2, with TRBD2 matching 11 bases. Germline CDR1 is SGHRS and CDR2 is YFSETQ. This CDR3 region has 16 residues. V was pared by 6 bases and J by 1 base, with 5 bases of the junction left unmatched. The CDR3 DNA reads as TGCGCCAGCAACAGACTAGCGGGACAGAACACCGGGGAGCTGTTTTTT. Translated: CASNRLAGQNTGELFF.

The CDR3 protein is CASSLILRTQETQYF. In nucleotides, the CDR3 is TGTGCCAGCAGCTTAATCCTCAGAACTCAAGAGACCCAGTACTTC. The chain combines TRBV7-9 with TRBJ2-5; D gene unclear. Trimming pared 2 bases from V and 2 bases from J, leaving 12 bases between. This CDR3 is built from 15 residues. Germline V gives CDR1 SEHNR, CDR2 FQNEAQ (reference sequence).

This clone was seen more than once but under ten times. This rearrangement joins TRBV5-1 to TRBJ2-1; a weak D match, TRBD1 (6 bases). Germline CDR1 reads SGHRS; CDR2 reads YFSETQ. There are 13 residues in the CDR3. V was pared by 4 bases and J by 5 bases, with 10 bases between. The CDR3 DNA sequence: TGCGCCAGCAGCATCGGACAGAACAATGAGCAGTTCTTC. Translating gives CASSIGQNNEQFF.

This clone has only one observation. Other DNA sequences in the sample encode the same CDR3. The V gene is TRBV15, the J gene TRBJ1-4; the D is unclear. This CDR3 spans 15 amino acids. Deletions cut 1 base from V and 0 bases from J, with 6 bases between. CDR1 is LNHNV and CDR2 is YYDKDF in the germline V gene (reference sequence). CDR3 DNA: TGTGCCACCAGCAGAGTGGTAGCAACTAATGAAAAACTGTTTTTT. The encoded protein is CATSRVVATNEKLFF.

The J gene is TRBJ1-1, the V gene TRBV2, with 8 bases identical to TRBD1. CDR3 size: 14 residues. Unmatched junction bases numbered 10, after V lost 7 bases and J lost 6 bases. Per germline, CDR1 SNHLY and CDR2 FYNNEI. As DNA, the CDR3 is TGTGCCAGCAACAGGGGGGGGCTGAGCGCTGAAGCTTTCTTT. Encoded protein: CASNRGGLSAEAFF.

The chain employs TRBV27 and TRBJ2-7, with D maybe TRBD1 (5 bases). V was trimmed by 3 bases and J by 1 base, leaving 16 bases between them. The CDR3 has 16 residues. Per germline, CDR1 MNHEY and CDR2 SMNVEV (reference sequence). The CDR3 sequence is CASSFGRQSLSYEQYF. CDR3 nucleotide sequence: TGTGCCAGCAGTTTTGGGCGACAGTCCTTATCCTACGAGCAGTACTTC.

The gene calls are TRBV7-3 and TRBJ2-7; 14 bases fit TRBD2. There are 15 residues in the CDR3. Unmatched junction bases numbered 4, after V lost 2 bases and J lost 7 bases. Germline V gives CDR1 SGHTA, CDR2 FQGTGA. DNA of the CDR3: TGTGCCAGCAGCTTAGGACTAGCGGGAGGTTGGGAGCAGTACTTC. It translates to CASSLGLAGGWEQYF. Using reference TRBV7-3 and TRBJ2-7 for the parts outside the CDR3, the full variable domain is GAGVSQTPSNKVTEKGKYVELRCDPISGHTALYWYRQSLGQGPEFLIYFQGTGAADDSGLPNDRFFAVRPEGSVSTLKIQRTERGDSAVYLCASSLGLAGGWEQYFGPGTRLTVT.

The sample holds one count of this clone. CDR3 sequence reads: CASDRGAKGYGYTF. CDR3 in DNA: TGTGCCAGCGACAGAGGGGCAAAAGGATATGGCTACACCTTC. This chain links TRBV5-8 with TRBJ1-2; TRBD1 is a possible D gene (5 bases). Germline CDR1 reads SGHTS; CDR2 reads YDEGEE. With 7 bases removed from V and 5 bases from J, the gap between germline ends came to 18 bases. The length of the CDR3 is 14 residues.

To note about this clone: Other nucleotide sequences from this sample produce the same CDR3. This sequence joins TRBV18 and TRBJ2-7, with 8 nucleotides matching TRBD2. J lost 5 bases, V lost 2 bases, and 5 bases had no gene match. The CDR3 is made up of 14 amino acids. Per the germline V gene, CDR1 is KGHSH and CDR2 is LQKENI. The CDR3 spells CASSPASGSHEQYF. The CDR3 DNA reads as TGTGCCAGCTCACCAGCGAGCGGGAGCCACGAGCAGTACTTC.

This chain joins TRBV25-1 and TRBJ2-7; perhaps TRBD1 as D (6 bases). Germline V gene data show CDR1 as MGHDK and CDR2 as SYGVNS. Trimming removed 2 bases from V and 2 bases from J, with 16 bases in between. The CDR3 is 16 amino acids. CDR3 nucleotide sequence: TGTGCCAGCAGTGAAGGAGGCGGGCAGGGGACCTACGAGCAGTACTTC. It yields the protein CASSEGGGQGTYEQYF.

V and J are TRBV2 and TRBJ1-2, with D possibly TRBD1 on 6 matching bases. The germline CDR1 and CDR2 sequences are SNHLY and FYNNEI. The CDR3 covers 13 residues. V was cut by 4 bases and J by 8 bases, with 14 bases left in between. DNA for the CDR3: TGTGCCAGCAGTGTTGAAAGGGGGGACGGCTACACCTTC. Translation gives CASSVERGDGYTF.

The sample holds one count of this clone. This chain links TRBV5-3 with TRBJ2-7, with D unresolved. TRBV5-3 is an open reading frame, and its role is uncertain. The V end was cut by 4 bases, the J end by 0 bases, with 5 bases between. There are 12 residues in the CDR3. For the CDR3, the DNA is TGTGCCAGAAGCCTGAGCTCCTACGAGCAGTACTTC. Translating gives CARSLSSYEQYF.

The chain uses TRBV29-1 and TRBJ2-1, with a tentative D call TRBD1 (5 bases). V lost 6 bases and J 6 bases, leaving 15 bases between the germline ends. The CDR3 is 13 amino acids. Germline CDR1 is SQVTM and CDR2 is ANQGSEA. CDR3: CSVTTGSPNEQFF. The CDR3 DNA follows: TGCAGCGTAACTACAGGAAGCCCCAATGAGCAGTTCTTC.

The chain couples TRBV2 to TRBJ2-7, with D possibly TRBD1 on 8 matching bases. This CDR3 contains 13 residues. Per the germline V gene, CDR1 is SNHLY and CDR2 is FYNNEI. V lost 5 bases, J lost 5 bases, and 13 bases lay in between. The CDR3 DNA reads TGTGCCAGCAGTCTACAGGGGGGGCACGAGCAGTACTTC. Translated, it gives CASSLQGGHEQYF. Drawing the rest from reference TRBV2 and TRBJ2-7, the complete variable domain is EPEVTQTPSHQVTQMGQEVILRCVPISNHLYFYWYRQILGQKVEFLVSFYNNEISEKSEIFDDQFSVERPDGSNFTLKIRSTKLEDSAMYFCASSLQGGHEQYFGPGTRLTVT.

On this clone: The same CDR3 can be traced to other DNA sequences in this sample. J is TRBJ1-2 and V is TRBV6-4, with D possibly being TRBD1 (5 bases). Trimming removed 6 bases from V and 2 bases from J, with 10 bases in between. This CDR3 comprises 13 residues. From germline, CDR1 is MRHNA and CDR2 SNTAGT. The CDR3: CASSPRGNYGYTF. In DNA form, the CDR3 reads TGTGCCAGCAGCCCAAGGGGAAACTATGGCTACACCTTC.

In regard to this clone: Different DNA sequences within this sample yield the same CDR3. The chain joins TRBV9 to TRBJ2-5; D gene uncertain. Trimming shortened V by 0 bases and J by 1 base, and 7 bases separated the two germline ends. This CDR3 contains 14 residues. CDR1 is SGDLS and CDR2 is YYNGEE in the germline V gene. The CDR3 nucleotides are TGTGCCAGCAGCGTAGGCGGCACCCAAGAGACCCAGTACTTC. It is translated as CASSVGGTQETQYF.

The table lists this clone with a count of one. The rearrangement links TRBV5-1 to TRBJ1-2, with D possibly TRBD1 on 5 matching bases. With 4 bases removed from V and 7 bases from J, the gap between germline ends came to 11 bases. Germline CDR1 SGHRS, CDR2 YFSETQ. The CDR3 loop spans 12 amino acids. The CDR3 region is CASSPGDFGYTF. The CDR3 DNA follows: TGCGCCAGCAGCCCGGGGGATTTTGGCTACACCTTC.

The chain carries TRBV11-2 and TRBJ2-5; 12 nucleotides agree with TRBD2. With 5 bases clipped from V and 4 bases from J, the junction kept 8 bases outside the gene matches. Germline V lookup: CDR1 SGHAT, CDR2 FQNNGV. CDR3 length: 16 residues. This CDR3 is CASSLTRLAGVETQYF. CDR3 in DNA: TGTGCCAGCAGCCTCACCCGACTAGCGGGAGTAGAGACCCAGTACTTC.